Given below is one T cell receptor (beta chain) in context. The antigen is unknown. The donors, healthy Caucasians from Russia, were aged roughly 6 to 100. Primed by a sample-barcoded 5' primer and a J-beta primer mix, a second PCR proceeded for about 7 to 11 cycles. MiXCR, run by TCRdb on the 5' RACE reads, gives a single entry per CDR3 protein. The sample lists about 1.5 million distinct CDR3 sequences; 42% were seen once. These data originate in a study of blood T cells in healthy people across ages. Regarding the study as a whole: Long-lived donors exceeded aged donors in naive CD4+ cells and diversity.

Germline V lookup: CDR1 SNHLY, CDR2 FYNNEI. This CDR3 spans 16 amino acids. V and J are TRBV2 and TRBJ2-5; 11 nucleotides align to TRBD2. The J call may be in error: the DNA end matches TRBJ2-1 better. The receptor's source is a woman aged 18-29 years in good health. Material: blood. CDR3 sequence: CASKRSSGGFQETQFF. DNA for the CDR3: TGTGCCAGCAAGAGATCTAGCGGGGGGTTCCAAGAGACCCAGTTCTTC.